This T cell receptor (beta chain) stems from a study of T cell clonotyping in hematopoietic cell transplantation. Broader study findings: Pathologically expanded recipient clonotypes increased progressively from day 30 to day 180 as diversity fell. Cells were unsorted, so CD4 and CD8 contributions were not separated.

Data came from immunoSEQ multiplex PCR; TCRdb stores just in-frame clones and leaves some out. The sample has about 15,000 clones; about nine tenths are singletons. Per germline, CDR1 SGHTA and CDR2 FQGNSA. CDR3 length: 15 residues. V dropped 5 bases and J dropped 4; count of bases not matched to a gene: 5. On this clone: What it recognizes is unknown.

The source is a man in his forties or fifties in good health. Some clones in this sample may be carry-over from other donors' samples. The chain has TRBV7-2 and TRBJ2-6; 7 nucleotides match TRBD1. Sequencing was done on a sample of peripheral blood mononuclear cells. This CDR3 reads CASSKGGSGANVLTF. CDR3 DNA sequence: TGTGCCAGCAGCAAAGGGGGCTCCGGGGCCAACGTCCTGACTTTC.